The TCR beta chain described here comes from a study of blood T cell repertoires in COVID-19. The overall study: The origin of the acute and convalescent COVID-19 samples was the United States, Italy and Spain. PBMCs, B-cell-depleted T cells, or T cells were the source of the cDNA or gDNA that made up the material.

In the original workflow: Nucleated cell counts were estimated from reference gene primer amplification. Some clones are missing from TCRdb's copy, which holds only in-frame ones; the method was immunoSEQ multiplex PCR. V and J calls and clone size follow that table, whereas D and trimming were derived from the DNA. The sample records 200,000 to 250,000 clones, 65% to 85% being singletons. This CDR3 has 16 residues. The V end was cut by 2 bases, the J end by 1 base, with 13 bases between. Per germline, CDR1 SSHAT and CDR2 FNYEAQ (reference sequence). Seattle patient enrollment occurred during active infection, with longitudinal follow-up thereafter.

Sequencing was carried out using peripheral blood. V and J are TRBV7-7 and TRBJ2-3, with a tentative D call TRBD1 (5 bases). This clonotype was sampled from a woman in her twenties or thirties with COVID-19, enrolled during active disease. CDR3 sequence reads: CASSLLGGRGTDTQYF. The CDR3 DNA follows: TGTGCCAGCAGCTTATTGGGCGGCAGGGGCACAGATACGCAGTATTTT.